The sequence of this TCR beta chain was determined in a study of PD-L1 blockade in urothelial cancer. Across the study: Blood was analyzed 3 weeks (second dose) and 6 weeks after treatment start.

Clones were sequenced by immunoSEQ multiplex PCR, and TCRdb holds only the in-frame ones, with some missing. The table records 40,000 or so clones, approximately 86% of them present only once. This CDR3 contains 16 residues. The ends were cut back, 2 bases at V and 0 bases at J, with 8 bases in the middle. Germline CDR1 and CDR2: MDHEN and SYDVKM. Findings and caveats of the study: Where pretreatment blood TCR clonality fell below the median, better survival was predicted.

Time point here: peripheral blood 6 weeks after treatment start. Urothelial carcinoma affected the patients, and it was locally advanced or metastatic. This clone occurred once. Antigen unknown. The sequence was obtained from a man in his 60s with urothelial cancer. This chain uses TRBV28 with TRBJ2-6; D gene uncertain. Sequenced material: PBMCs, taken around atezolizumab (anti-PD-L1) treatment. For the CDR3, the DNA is TGTGCCAGCAGTTTACCGGCAGGCTCTGGGGCCAACGTCCTGACTTTC. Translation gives CASSLPAGSGANVLTF.